The rows below give T cell receptor beta chains drawn from one sample of a study of blood T cell repertoires in COVID-19. TCRdb's copy holds only in-frame clones and misses some; the assay was immunoSEQ multiplex PCR. This table has about 270,000 clones, approximately 81% appearing once. Sample: peripheral blood. These receptors were collected from a woman aged 60-70 years with active or convalescent COVID-19. CDR3s include the opening cysteine and the closing phenylalanine or tryptophan.

len: 17
v_gene: TRBV25-1
CDR3aa: CASSERTGLPIQETQYF

len: 14
v_gene: TRBV7-3
CDR3aa: CASRAGGSTDTQYF

len: 14
v_gene: TRBV6-6
CDR3aa: CASSYRGIDNEQFF

len: 16
v_gene: TRBV5-1
CDR3aa: CASSLAPGQAYNEQFF

len: 17
v_gene: TRBV7-2
CDR3aa: CASSPIAGAFSYNEQFF

len: 14
v_gene: TRBV11-3
CDR3aa: CASSFGGLNTEAFF

len: 15
v_gene: TRBV19
CDR3aa: CASSIPGKVSYEQYF

len: 15
v_gene: TRBV18
CDR3aa: CASSPGQANTGELFF

len: 17
v_gene: TRBV7-2
CDR3aa: CASSSRLAGGSSYEQYF

len: 15
v_gene: TRBV6-4
CDR3aa: CASSRSGQGNTEAFF

len: 13
v_gene: TRBV6-5
CDR3aa: CASSPGGLVGYTF

len: 13
v_gene: TRBV18
CDR3aa: CASSPVDGVEAFF

len: 14
v_gene: TRBV18
CDR3aa: CASSPKTDGNEQFF

len: 15
v_gene: TRBV19
CDR3aa: CASSIHRGQGQPQHF

len: 14
v_gene: TRBV11-2
CDR3aa: CASSFSGGNTEAFF

len: 16
v_gene: TRBV6-6
CDR3aa: CASTKWQGIPGNTIYF

len: 13
v_gene: TRBV14
CDR3aa: CASSQEIVDTQYF

len: 12
v_gene: TRBV27
CDR3aa: CATRQGGYGYTF

len: 18
v_gene: TRBV6-2/TRBV6-3
CDR3aa: CASSWTYSGGAVPYEQYF

len: 15
v_gene: TRBV5-1
CDR3aa: CASSLARAGDGELFF

len: 12
v_gene: TRBV27
CDR3aa: CASRAEYSPLHF

len: 14
v_gene: TRBV6-6
CDR3aa: CASSEDRGRTEAFF

len: 17
v_gene: TRBV11-2
CDR3aa: CASSLGLAGPTYNEQFF

len: 17
v_gene: TRBV9
CDR3aa: CASSASRTGTRHYGYTF

len: 15
v_gene: TRBV7-5
CDR3aa: CARSRGTELRATQYF

len: 14
v_gene: TRBV27
CDR3aa: CASSKQGFNSPLHF

len: 19
v_gene: TRBV6-2/TRBV6-3
CDR3aa: CASSYSPGQGNIGNQPQHF

len: 13
v_gene: TRBV12-3/TRBV12-4
CDR3aa: CASGGQGRTEAFF

len: 14
v_gene: TRBV3-1/TRBV3-2
CDR3aa: CASSQSARAYEQYF

len: 16
v_gene: TRBV7-2
CDR3aa: CASSTFSGGHYNEQFF

len: 14
v_gene: TRBV30
CDR3aa: CAWSAARGYYGYTF

len: 15
v_gene: TRBV29-1
CDR3aa: CSVEELAGSYNEQFF

len: 15
v_gene: TRBV2
CDR3aa: CASSGRVSSGNTIYF

len: 15
v_gene: TRBV18
CDR3aa: CASSPGEVGQETQYF

len: 13
v_gene: TRBV7-3
CDR3aa: CASSPGAYGEQFF

len: 14
v_gene: TRBV6-5
CDR3aa: CASRNLGTRYEQYF

len: 14
v_gene: TRBV7-3
CDR3aa: CASSQTGGSTEAFF

len: 19
v_gene: TRBV10-3
CDR3aa: CAISSWRGIGVGSNQPQHF

len: 15
v_gene: TRBV6-6
CDR3aa: CASSYLRGYTDTQYF

len: 15
v_gene: TRBV7-6
CDR3aa: CASSLVVGGAGELFF

len: 17
v_gene: TRBV29-1
CDR3aa: CSVVGGGRDRGLETQYF

len: 13
v_gene: TRBV12-3/TRBV12-4
CDR3aa: CASSFDRETEAFF